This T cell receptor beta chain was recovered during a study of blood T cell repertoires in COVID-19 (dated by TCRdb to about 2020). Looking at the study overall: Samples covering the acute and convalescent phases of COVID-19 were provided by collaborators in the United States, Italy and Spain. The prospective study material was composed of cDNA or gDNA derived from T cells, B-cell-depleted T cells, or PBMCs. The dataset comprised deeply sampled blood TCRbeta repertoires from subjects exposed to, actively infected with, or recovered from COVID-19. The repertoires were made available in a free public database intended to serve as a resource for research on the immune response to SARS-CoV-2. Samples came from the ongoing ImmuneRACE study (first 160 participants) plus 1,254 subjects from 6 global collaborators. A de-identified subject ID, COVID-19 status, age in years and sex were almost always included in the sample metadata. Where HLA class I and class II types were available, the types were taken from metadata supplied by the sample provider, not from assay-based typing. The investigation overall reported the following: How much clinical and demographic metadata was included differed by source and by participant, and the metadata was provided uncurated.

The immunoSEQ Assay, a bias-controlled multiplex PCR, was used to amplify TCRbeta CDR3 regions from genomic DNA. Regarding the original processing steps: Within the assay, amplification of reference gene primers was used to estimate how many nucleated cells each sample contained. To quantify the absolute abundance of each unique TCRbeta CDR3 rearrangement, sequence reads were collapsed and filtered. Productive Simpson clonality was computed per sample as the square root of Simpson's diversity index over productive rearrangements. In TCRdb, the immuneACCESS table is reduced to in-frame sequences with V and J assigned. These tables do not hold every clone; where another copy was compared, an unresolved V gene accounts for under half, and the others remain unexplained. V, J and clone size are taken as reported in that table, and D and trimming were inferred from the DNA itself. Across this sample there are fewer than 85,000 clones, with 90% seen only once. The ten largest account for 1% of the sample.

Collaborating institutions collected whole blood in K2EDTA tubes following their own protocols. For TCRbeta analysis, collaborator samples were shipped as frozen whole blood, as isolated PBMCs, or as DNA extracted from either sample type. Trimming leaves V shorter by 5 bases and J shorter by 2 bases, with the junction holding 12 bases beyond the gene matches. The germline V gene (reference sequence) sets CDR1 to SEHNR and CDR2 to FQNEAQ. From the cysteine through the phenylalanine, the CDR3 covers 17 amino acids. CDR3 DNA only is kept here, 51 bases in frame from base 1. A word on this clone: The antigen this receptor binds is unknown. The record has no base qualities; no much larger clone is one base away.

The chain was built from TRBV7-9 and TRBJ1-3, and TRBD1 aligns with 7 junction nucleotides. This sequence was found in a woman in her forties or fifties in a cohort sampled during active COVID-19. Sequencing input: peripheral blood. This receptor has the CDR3 CASSPLGQAQPGNTIYF. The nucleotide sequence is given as TGTGCCAGCAGCCCTCTCGGACAGGCCCAGCCTGGAAACACCATATATTTT. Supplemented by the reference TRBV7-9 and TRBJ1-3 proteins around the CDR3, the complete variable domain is DTGVSQNPRHKITKRGQNVTFRCDPISEHNRLYWYRQTLGQGPEFLTYFQNEAQLEKSRLLSDRFSAERPKGSFSTLEIQRTEQGDSAMYLCASSPLGQAQPGNTIYFGEGSWLTVV.